This TCR beta chain was observed in a study of OX40 agonist ivuxolimab in advanced cancers. Study background: Every 2 weeks, patients got intravenous ivuxolimab at one of six dose levels (0.01-10 mg/kg).

Findings of the study overall: Normalized T-cell clonal expansion was also low in a subset of nonresponders. Expanded clones belonging to CD8+ T cells outnumbered, on average, those of CD4+.

TCRdb keeps only in-frame clones here, not all; method: immunoSEQ multiplex PCR. The profile shows roughly 90,000 clones, around 85% of them singletons. Points on this clone: Its antigen is as yet unknown.

The CDR3 covers 16 residues. The V end was cut by 2 bases, the J end by 4 bases, with 16 bases between. Germline CDR1 is MNHEY and CDR2 is SVGAGI. Sequenced here: CD4+ or CD8+ T cells sorted from blood, sampled in a trial of the OX40 agonist ivuxolimab. This receptor was taken from an adult with an advanced solid tumor such as melanoma, head and neck, liver or kidney cancer. The gene calls are TRBV6-5 and TRBJ2-3; tentatively, D is TRBD1 or TRBD2 (5 bases each). DNA for the CDR3: TGTGCCAGCAGTTACCACAGGACTGGGCTCGCAGATACGCAGTATTTT. Encoded protein: CASSYHRTGLADTQYF.